This T cell receptor beta chain was obtained from a study of spatial heterogeneity in lung cancer. Regarding the study as a whole: Whereas they appeared in blood less at follow-up, ubiquitous expanded tumor TCRs appeared there more at resection.

TCRdb passed the 5' RACE reads through MiXCR, listing each CDR3 protein once. Of roughly 39,000 distinct CDR3 sequences in the sample, around 5.5% are singletons; the top ten hold 9.5% to 13%. Time point meaning: sample taken at primary tumor resection. Tumor, nontumor lung or frozen PBMC supplied whole RNA, sequenced without sorting. This clonotype was counted ten times or more. Its antigen is still unknown. V dropped 6 bases and J dropped 3 bases, with 15 bases sitting between them. Germline V gene data show CDR1 as SQVTM and CDR2 as ANQGSEA. The CDR3 loop spans 13 amino acids. The sequencing used PBMCs, collected at surgery. The clonotype originates from a male donor with early-stage non-small cell lung cancer. The chain combines TRBV29-1 with TRBJ2-7; tentative D call: TRBD2 (7 bases). The CDR3 loop reads CSVGRGGNYEQYF. CDR3 in DNA: TGCAGCGTAGGAAGGGGGGGAAACTACGAGCAGTACTTC.